One T cell receptor (beta chain) is described in this entry. The CDR3 loop spans 15 amino acids. CDR1 and CDR2 (germline): KGHSH, LQKENI. The data stem from a study of T cells expressing NK-cell markers. No DNA is given; TCRdb re-called the 5' RACE reads and lists each CDR3 protein once. This sample carries about 260,000 distinct CDR3 sequences, with 0.39% going to the ten biggest clones. This receptor was taken from a man aged 18 to 30 in good health. Sequencing input: blood T cells: a sorted CD56 or NKG2C T cell subset, CD4+ or CD8+ T cells, or bulk PBMC T cells (not recorded which). V usage is TRBV18 and J usage is TRBJ1-5; TCRdb picks TRBD1, but there is no DNA to check that call. This CDR3 reads CASAQGTGHDQPQHF.